This TCR beta chain appears in the sequencing data of a study of Graves' ophthalmopathy and Graves' hyperthyroidism. Study-level information: Hyperthyroidism showing no ophthalmopathy within 18 months of follow-up was stable.

RNA transcripts provided the template for amplifying TCR beta CDR3 regions. Second-round multiplex PCR came after a first-round RT-PCR that employed HTBI primers. Each CDR3 protein is one row after TCRdb ran MiXCR on the multiplex PCR reads. The table has approximately 1.2 million distinct CDR3 sequences, about 36% seen once; the top ten hold approximately 10%. The CDR3 covers 13 residues. Trimming shortened V by 3 bases and J by 5 bases, and 10 bases separated the two germline ends. Per the germline V gene, CDR1 is SQVTM and CDR2 is ANQGSEA. This clonotype appeared once. Sequencing was done on a sample of peripheral blood or thyroid tissue (not recorded which). The J gene is TRBJ2-2, the V gene TRBV29-1; D is unclear. This TCR was sampled from an adult man with Graves' hyperthyroidism. CDR3 region: CSVDPGGTGELFF. The CDR3, as DNA: TGCAGCGTTGACCCGGGCGGAACCGGGGAGCTGTTTTTT.